Listed here is a single TCR beta chain. The data stem from a study of blood T cell repertoires in COVID-19. As for the study in general: The cDNA or gDNA used as material had been derived from T cells, B-cell-depleted T cells, or PBMCs.

Data came from immunoSEQ multiplex PCR; TCRdb stores just in-frame clones and leaves some out. Counted here are 430,000 or so clones, around nine tenths occurring once; the ten biggest clones make up approximately 1.5%. Trimming pared 7 bases from V and 0 bases from J, leaving 13 bases between. The CDR3 length is 16 residues. Germline CDR1 reads SNHLY; CDR2 reads FYNNEI. Participants in the exposed group had met a COVID-19 case in the 2 weeks before joining the study. Sequencing was done on a sample of PBMCs or T cells enriched from blood (not recorded which). V usage is TRBV2 and J usage is TRBJ1-6, with TRBD1 as a possible D gene (6 bases). This clonotype was sampled from a woman aged 18-35 years who had been exposed to COVID-19. In DNA form, the CDR3 reads TGTGCCAGCAAGCACTCCAGGGGCTCCTATAATTCACCCCTCCACTTT. This encodes CASKHSRGSYNSPLHF.